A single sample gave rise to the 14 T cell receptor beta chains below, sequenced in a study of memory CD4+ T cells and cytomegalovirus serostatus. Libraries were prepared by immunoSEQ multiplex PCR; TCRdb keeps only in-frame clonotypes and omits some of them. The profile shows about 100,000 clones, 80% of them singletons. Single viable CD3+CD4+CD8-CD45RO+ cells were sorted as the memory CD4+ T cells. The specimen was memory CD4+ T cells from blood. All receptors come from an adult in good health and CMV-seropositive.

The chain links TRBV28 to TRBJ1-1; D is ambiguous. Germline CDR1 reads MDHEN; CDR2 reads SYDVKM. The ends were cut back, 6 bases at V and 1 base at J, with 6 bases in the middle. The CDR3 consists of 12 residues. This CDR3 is CASSSPNTEAFF. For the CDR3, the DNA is TGTGCCAGCAGCTCACCGAACACTGAAGCTTTCTTT.

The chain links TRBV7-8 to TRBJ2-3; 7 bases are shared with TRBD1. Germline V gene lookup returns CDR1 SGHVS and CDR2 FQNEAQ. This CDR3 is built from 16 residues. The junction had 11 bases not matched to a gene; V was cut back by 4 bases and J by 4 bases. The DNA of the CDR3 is TGTGCCAGCAGCTCAAGCAGACAGGGTGTATCAGATACGCAGTATTTT. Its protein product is CASSSSRQGVSDTQYF. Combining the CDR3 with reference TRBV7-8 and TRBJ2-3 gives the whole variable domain GAGVSQSPRYKVAKRGQDVALRCDPISGHVSLFWYQQALGQGPEFLTYFQNEAQLDKSGLPSDRFFAERPEGSVSTLKIQRTQQEDSAVYLCASSSSRQGVSDTQYFGPGTRLTVL.

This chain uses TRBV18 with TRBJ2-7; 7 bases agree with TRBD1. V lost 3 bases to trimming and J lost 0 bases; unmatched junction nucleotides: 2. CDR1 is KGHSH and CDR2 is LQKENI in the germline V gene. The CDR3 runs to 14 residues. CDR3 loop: CASSPSGGSYEQYF. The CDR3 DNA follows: TGTGCCAGCTCACCGTCAGGGGGCTCCTACGAGCAGTACTTC.

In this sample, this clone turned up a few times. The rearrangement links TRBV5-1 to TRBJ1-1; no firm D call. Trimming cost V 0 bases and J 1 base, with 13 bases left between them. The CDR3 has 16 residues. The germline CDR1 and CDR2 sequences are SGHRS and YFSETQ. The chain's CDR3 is CASSLGPLEANTEAFF. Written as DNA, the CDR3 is TGCGCCAGCAGCTTGGGCCCTCTGGAAGCGAACACTGAAGCTTTCTTT.

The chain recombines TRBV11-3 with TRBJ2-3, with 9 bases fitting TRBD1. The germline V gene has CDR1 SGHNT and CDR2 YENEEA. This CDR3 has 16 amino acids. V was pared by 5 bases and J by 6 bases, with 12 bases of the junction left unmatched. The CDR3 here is CASSPGQGFATDTQYF. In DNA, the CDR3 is TGTGCCAGCAGCCCGGGACAGGGTTTTGCAACCGATACGCAGTATTTT.

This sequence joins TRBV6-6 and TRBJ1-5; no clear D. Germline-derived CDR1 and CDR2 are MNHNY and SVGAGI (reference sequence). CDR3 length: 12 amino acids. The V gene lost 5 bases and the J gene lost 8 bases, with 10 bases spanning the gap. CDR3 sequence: CASSLPGEPQHF. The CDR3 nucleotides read TGTGCCAGCAGTCTCCCTGGGGAGCCCCAGCATTTT.

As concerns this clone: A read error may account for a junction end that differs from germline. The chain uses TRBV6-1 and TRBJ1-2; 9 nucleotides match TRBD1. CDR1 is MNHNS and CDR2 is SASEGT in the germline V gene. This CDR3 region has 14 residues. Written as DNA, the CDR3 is TGTGCCAGCAGTGAGTCCGGACAGGGGTGGAAGGGTGCCTTC. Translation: CASSESGQGWKGAF.

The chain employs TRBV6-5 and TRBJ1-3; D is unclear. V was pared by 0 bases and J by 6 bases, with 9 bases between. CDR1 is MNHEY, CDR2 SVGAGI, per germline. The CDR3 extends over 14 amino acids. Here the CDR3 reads CASSYSPMLNTIYF. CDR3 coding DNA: TGTGCCAGCAGTTACTCCCCCATGTTAAACACCATATATTTT.

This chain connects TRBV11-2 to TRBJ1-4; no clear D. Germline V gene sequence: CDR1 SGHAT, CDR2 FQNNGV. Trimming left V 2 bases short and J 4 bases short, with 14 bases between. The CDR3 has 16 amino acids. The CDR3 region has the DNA TGTGCCAGCAGCTTAAGTCAGGCGTCGGGTAATGAAAAACTGTTTTTT. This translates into CASSLSQASGNEKLFF.

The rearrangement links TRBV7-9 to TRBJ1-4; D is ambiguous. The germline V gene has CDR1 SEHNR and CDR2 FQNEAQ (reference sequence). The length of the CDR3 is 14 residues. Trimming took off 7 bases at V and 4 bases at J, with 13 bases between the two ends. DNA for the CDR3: TGTGCCAGCACCGGAGGGAGAGTTAATGAAAAACTGTTTTTT. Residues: CASTGGRVNEKLFF.

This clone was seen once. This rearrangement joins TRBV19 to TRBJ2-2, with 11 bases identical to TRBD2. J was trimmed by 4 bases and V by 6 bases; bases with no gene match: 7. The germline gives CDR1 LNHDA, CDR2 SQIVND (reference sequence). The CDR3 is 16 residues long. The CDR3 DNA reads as TGTGCCAGTAGGAAACTAGCGGGAGTAAGCACCGGGGAGCTGTTTTTT. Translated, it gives CASRKLAGVSTGELFF. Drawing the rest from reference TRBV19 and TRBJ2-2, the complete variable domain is DGGITQSPKYLFRKEGQNVTLSCEQNLNHDAMYWYRQDPGQGLRLIYYSQIVNDFQKGDIAEGYSVSREKKESFPLTVTSAQKNPTAFYLCASRKLAGVSTGELFFGEGSRLTVL.

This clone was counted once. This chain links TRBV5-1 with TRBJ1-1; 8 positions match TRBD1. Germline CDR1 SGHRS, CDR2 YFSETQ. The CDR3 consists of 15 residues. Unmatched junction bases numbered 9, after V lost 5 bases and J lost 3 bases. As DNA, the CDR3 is TGCGCCAGCAGGTCCCAGGGGGCAGAGGACACTGAAGCTTTCTTT. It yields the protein CASRSQGAEDTEAFF. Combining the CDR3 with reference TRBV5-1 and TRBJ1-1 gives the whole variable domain KAGVTQTPRYLIKTRGQQVTLSCSPISGHRSVSWYQQTPGQGLQFLFEYFSETQRNKGNFPGRFSGRQFSNSRSEMNVSTLELGDSALYLCASRSQGAEDTEAFFGQGTRLTVV.

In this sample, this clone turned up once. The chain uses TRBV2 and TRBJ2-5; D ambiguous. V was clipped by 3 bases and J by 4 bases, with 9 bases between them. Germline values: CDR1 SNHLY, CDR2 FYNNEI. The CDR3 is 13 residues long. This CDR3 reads CASSDLSRETQYF. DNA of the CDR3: TGTGCCAGCAGTGATCTGTCAAGAGAGACCCAGTACTTC.

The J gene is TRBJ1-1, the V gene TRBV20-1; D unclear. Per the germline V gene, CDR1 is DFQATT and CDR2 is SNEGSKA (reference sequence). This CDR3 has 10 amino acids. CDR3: CSPGGTEAFF. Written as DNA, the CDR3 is TGCAGCCCCGGCGGCACTGAAGCTTTCTTT.